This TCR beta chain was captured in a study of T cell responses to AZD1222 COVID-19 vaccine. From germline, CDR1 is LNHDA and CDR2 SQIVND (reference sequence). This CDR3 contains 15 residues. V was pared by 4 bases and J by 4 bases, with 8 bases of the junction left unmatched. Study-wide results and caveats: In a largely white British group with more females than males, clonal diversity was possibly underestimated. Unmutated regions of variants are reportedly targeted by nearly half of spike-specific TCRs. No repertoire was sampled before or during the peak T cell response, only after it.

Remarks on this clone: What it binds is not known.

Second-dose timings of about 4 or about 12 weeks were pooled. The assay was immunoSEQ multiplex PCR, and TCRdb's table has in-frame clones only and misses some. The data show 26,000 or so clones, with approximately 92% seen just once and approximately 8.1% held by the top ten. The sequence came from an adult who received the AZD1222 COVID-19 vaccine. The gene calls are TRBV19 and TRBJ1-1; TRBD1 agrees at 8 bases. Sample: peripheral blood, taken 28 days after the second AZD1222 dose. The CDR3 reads CASSTRTGYLTEAFF. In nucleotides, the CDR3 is TGTGCCAGTAGTACTCGGACAGGGTATCTCACTGAAGCTTTCTTT.